Presented here are 11 T cell receptor beta chains from one specimen sequenced in a study of T cell repertoires in cytomegalovirus infection. TCRdb fed the reads into MiXCR, producing one record per CDR3 protein. The sample carries around 120,000 distinct CDR3 sequences, under 55% recorded once. These TCRs are of unknown antigen specificity. The specimen comprised CD8+ T cells from cultured PBMCs, sampled from culture after CMV antigen stimulation. These receptors originate from a human donor in good health (CMV status not recorded). Some clones in this sample may be carry-over from other donors' samples.

V is TRBV7-6 and J is TRBJ2-6; tentatively, D is TRBD2 (5 bases). V was shortened by 2 bases and J by 0 bases, with 8 bases between the two germline ends. Per germline, CDR1 SGHVS and CDR2 FNYEAQ. The CDR3 spans 16 residues. This chain's CDR3 is CASSLFGVSGANVLTF. CDR3 in DNA: TGTGCCAGCAGCTTATTCGGGGTCTCTGGGGCCAACGTCCTGACTTTC.

The V call is TRBV5-8, the J call TRBJ2-1, with 10 bases that match TRBD2. The J segment lost 7 bases and the V segment lost 3 bases, leaving 7 bases of the junction unmatched. The CDR3 length is 15 residues. Per the germline V gene, CDR1 is SGHTS and CDR2 is YDEGEE. CDR3 residues: CASSSGLASKNEQFF. As DNA, the CDR3 is TGTGCCAGCAGCTCGGGACTAGCGAGCAAAAATGAGCAGTTCTTC.

CDR3 sequence reads: CASTQGDGYTF. The CDR3 DNA reads TGTGCCAGCACCCAGGGCGATGGCTACACCTTC. This chain connects TRBV12-3 or TRBV12-4 to TRBJ1-2; possible D gene TRBD1, 5 bases. This CDR3 contains 11 residues. Trimming removed 7 bases from V and 6 bases from J, with 9 bases in between.

This chain links TRBV27 with TRBJ1-2; possible D gene TRBD1, 6 bases. Trimming shortened V by 4 bases and J by 8 bases, and 14 bases separated the two germline ends. The CDR3 length is 13 residues. Germline CDR1 and CDR2: MNHEY and SMNVEV (reference sequence). The CDR3 loop reads CASSYGTTGGYTF. DNA of the CDR3: TGTGCCAGCAGTTACGGGACAACAGGCGGCTACACCTTC.

This clonotype was seen ten or more times. DNA for the CDR3: TGTGCCAGCAGTTTATCATTCAGGGGCACTGAAGCTTTCTTT. The encoded protein is CASSLSFRGTEAFF. The rearrangement joins TRBV27 to TRBJ1-1, with a tentative D call TRBD1 (6 bases). In germline, CDR1 is MNHEY, CDR2 SMNVEV (reference sequence). Trimming shortened V by 0 bases and J by 4 bases, and 9 bases separated the two germline ends. This CDR3 is 14 amino acids long.

This sequence joins TRBV9 and TRBJ1-1, with 10 bases aligning to TRBD1. The CDR3 totals 15 residues. Germline lookup yields CDR1 SGDLS and CDR2 YYNGEE. V shed 4 bases and J 3 bases; nucleotides not matched to a gene: 6. CDR3 protein: CASSPWGTGDTEAFF. CDR3 DNA sequence: TGTGCCAGCAGCCCCTGGGGGACAGGGGACACTGAAGCTTTCTTT. Based on the CDR3 plus reference TRBV9 and TRBJ1-1, the full variable domain is DSGVTQTPKHLITATGQRVTLRCSPRSGDLSVYWYQQSLDQGLQFLIQYYNGEERAKGNILERFSAQQFPDLHSELNLSSLELGDSALYFCASSPWGTGDTEAFFGQGTRLTVV.

This clonotype appeared a single time. The chain joins TRBV19 to TRBJ1-2; a weak D match, TRBD1 (5 bases). The CDR3 extends over 16 amino acids. Trimming removed 5 bases at V and 3 bases at J, with 19 bases between. Germline CDR1 LNHDA, CDR2 SQIVND (reference sequence). CDR3 in amino acids: CASSPLIRGLDYGYTF. CDR3 sequence (DNA): TGTGCCAGTAGTCCCCTTATCCGGGGCCTGGACTATGGCTACACCTTC.

A few counts support this clonotype. The gene calls are TRBV28 and TRBJ2-3; 7 bases are shared with TRBD2. V dropped 3 bases and J dropped 12; count of bases not matched to a gene: 3. CDR1 is MDHEN and CDR2 is SYDVKM in the germline V gene. The CDR3 extends over 11 amino acids. CDR3 residues: CASSLGGDQYF. The CDR3 bases are TGTGCCAGCAGTTTGGGGGGGGACCAGTATTTT. The complete variable domain, with remaining parts taken from reference TRBV28 and TRBJ2-3, reads DVKVTQSSRYLVKRTGEKVFLECVQDMDHENMFWYRQDPGLGLRLIYFSYDVKMKEKGDIPEGYSVSREKKERFSLILESASTNQTSMYLCASSLGGDQYFGPGTRLTVL.

The chain is built from TRBV19 and TRBJ2-1; D is undetermined. Looked up from germline, CDR1 is LNHDA and CDR2 is SQIVND (reference sequence). This CDR3 is built from 13 residues. Trimming took off 5 bases at V and 6 bases at J, with 11 bases between the two ends. The CDR3 reads CASSLDRVNEQFF. CDR3 coding DNA: TGTGCCAGTAGTTTGGACCGAGTCAATGAGCAGTTCTTC.

DNA of the CDR3: TGTGCCAGCAGCTTGGGATCAGGGGCCTATAGCAATCAGCCCCAGCATTTT. Translated: CASSLGSGAYSNQPQHF. V usage is TRBV5-6 and J usage is TRBJ1-5; a weak D match, TRBD1 (6 bases). V was pared by 0 bases and J by 0 bases, with 13 bases between. The CDR3 is made up of 17 amino acids. CDR1 is SGHDT, CDR2 YYEEEE, per germline.

V and J are TRBV19 and TRBJ2-7, with D perhaps matching TRBD1 or TRBD2 (5 bases each). CDR3 size: 13 residues. Germline V gives CDR1 LNHDA, CDR2 SQIVND (reference sequence). Trimming cost V 4 bases and J 5 bases, with 12 bases left between them. The CDR3 DNA reads TGTGCCAGTAGTAGTCCCGGGACCCACGAGCAGTACTTC. This translates into CASSSPGTHEQYF. Together with reference TRBV19 and TRBJ2-7, the CDR3 gives the full variable domain: DGGITQSPKYLFRKEGQNVTLSCEQNLNHDAMYWYRQDPGQGLRLIYYSQIVNDFQKGDIAEGYSVSREKKESFPLTVTSAQKNPTAFYLCASSSPGTHEQYFGPGTRLTVT.